A single sample gave rise to the 7 T cell receptor beta chains below, sequenced in a study. TCRdb names Illumina MiSeq as the instrument used. TCRdb took the public reads, trimmed them with fastp at Q25, ran MiXCR for clone calling and kept in-frame beta chains. Each CDR3 protein appears once, grouped with its most common genes and DNA. The table for this sample lists 6,000 or so distinct CDR3 sequences; about 9.2% of them were counted only once. The ten largest account for roughly 5.2% of the sample. Input material: CD4+ T cells from synovial fluid. The receptors shown here come from a human donor with rheumatoid arthritis.

This clonotype occurred many times. The chain couples TRBV6-1 to TRBJ1-5; TRBD1 aligns across 7 bases. Unmatched junction bases numbered 12, after V lost 4 bases and J lost 3 bases. Germline assignment: CDR1 MNHNS and CDR2 SASEGT. CDR3 length: 17 amino acids. The CDR3 bases are TGTGCCAGCAGTGGAACCTCAGGGACAGCAACCAATCAGCCCCAGCATTTT. It yields the protein CASSGTSGTATNQPQHF.

This clonotype was seen ten or more times. The V call is TRBV18, the J call TRBJ2-3; D call uncertain. The CDR3 contains 16 residues. Trimming removed 2 bases from V and 0 bases from J, with 12 bases in between. CDR1 is KGHSH, CDR2 LQKENI, per germline. CDR3 DNA sequence: TGTGCCAGCTCACCAAACAGACCCTCTAGCACAGATACGCAGTATTTT. Protein: CASSPNRPSSTDTQYF.

This clonotype appeared many times. The rearrangement uses TRBV28 and TRBJ2-7; no clear D. Trimming took 11 bases from V and 1 from J, leaving 18 bases between them. The CDR3 is 14 residues long. CDR1 is MDHEN, CDR2 SYDVKM, per germline. The CDR3 bases are TGTGCCGGCTTCGGACGGCTGGAGTCCTACGAGCAGTACTTC. Amino acid sequence: CAGFGRLESYEQYF.

This clonotype has a count of ten or more. The chain couples TRBV6-6 to TRBJ2-7, with no clear D. Trimming left V 2 bases short and J 2 bases short, with 4 bases between. CDR3 length equals 12 residues. The germline gives CDR1 MNHNY, CDR2 SVGAGI (reference sequence). This CDR3 is CASSYATYEQYF. CDR3 DNA sequence: TGTGCCAGCAGTTACGCCACCTACGAGCAGTACTTC.

The J gene is TRBJ1-2, the V gene TRBV30; possible D gene TRBD1, 5 bases. Deletions cut 0 bases from V and 8 bases from J, with 10 bases between. The CDR3 is 12 amino acids. Germline CDR1 reads GTSNPN; CDR2 reads SVGIG (reference sequence). CDR3 nucleotides: TGTGCCTGGAGTGTACTCGGGGCGGGCTACACCTTC. Its translation is CAWSVLGAGYTF. The full variable domain, completed using reference TRBV30 and TRBJ1-2, is SQTIHQWPATLVQPVGSPLSLECTVEGTSNPNLYWYRQAAGRGLQLLFYSVGIGQISSEVPQNLSASRPQDRQFILSSKKLLLSDSGFYLCAWSVLGAGYTFGSGTRLTVV.

This clonotype was seen a handful of times. This sequence joins TRBV3-1 and TRBJ1-2; D gene unclear. The CDR3 length is 15 residues. Germline CDR1 is LGHDT and CDR2 is YNNKEL (reference sequence). The V end lost 0 bases, the J end lost 6 bases, and 14 bases lay between the germline ends. The DNA for the CDR3 is TGTGCCAGCAGCCAAGATCTTACAGCTGGCCATGGCTACACCTTC. Amino acids: CASSQDLTAGHGYTF.

This clonotype rates as medium-sized. V and J are TRBV7-9 and TRBJ1-4, with D possibly matching TRBD1 (5 bases). Germline values: CDR1 SEHNR, CDR2 FQNEAQ (reference sequence). V gave up 0 bases and J gave up 11 bases, with 13 bases separating them. The CDR3 covers 14 residues. The CDR3 loop reads CASSLAGQGGKLFF. CDR3 coding DNA: TGTGCCAGCAGCTTAGCGGGGCAAGGTGGGAAACTGTTTTTT.